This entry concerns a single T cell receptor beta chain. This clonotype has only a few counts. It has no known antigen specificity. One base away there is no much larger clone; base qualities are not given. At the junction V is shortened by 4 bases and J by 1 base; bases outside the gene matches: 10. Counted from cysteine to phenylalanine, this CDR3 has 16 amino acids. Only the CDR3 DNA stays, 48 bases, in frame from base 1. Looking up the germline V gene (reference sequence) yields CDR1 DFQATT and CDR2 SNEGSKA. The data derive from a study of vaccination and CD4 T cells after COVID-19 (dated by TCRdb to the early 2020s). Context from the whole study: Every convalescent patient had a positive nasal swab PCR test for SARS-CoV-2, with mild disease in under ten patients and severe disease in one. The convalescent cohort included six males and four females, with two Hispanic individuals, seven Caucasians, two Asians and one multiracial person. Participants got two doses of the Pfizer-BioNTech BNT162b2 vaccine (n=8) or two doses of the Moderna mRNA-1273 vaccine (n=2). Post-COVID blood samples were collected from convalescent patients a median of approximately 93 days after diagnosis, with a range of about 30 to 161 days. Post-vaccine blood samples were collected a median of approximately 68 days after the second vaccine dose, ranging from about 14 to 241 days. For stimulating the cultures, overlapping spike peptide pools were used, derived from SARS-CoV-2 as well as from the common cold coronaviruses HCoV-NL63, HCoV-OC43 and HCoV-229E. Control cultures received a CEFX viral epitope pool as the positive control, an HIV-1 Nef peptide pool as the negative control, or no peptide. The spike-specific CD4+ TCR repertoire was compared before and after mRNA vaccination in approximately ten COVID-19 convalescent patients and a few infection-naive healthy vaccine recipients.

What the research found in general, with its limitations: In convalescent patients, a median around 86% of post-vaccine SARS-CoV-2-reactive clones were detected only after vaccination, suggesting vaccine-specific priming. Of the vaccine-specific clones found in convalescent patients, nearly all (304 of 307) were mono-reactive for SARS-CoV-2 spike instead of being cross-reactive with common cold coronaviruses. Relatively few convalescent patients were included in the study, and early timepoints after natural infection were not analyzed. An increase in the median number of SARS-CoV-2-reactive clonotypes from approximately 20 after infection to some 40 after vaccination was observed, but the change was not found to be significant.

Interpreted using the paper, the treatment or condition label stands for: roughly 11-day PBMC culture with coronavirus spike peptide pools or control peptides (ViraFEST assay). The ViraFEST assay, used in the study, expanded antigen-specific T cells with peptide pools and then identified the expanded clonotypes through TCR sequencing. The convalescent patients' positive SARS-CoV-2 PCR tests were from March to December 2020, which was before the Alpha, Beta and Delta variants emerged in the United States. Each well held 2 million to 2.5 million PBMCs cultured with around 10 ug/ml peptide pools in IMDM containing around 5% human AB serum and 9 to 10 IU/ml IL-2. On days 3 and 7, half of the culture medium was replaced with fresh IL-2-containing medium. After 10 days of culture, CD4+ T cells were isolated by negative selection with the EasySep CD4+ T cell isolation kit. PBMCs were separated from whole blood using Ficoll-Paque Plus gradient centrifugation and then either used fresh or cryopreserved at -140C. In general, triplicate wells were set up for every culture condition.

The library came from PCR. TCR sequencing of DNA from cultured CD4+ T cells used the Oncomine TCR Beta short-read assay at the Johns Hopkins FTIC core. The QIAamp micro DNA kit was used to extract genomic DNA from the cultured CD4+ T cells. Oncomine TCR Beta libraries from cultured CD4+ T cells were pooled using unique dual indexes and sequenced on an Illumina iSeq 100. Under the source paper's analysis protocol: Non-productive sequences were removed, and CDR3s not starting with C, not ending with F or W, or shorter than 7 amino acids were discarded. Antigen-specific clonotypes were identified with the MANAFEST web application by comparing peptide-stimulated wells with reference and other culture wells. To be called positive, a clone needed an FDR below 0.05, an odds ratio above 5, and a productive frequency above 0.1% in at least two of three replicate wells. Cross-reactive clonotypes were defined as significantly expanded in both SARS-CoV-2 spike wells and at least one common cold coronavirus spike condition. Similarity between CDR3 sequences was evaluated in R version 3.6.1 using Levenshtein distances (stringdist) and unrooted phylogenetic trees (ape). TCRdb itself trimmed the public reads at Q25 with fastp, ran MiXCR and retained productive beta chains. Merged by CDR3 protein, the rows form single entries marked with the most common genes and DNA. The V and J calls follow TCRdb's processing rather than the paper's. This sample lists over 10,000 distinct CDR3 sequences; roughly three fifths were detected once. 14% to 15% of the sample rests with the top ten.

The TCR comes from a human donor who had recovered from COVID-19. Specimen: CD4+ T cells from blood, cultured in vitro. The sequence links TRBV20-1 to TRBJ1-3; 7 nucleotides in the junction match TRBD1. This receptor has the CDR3 CSATRTGRTSGNTIYF. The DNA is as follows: TGCAGTGCTACCCGGACAGGACGAACATCTGGAAACACCATATATTTT.